The 8 T cell receptor beta chains given below trace back to one sample, sequenced in a study of beta chain features in type 1 diabetes. Notes on the study in general: Moderate yet significant TCRB CDR3 shortening was seen in Type 1 diabetes patients in all four CD4+ subsets.

Of the isolated RNA, all was reverse transcribed, and so the sequenced material was expressed TCRB transcripts. The assay was immunoSEQ multiplex PCR, and TCRdb's table has in-frame clones only and misses some. Among 300,000 to 350,000 clones listed, around 9.7% were seen once. What these receptors recognize is not known. Sequenced input: central memory CD4+ T cells from blood. These receptors originate from a man aged 30-40 years with type 1 diabetes.

On this clone itself: This clone may be a read error of a much larger clone one base away. This chain links TRBV6-1 with TRBJ2-5; no clear D. The CDR3 has 11 residues. CDR1 and CDR2 (germline): MNHNS, SASEGT. V shed 5 bases and J shed 5 bases, with 6 bases lying between them. CDR3 sequence: CASSYVETQYF. Written as DNA, the CDR3 is TGTGCCAGCAGTTACGTGGAGACCCAGTACTTC.

This clone was found a few times. V gene TRBV18 combines with J gene TRBJ1-1, with D possibly matching TRBD1 (5 bases). There are 16 residues in the CDR3. CDR1 and CDR2 from the germline V gene are KGHSH and LQKENI. Deletions cut 3 bases from V and 4 bases from J, with 18 bases between. CDR3 loop: CASSPLRTKASTEAFF. CDR3 coding DNA: TGTGCCAGCTCACCTTTACGGACAAAGGCGTCCACTGAAGCTTTCTTT.

The chain employs TRBV29-1 and TRBJ1-1, with D maybe TRBD1 (5 bases). Germline CDR1 is SQVTM and CDR2 is ANQGSEA. This CDR3 has 13 amino acids. V was shortened by 4 bases and J by 2 bases, with 11 bases between the two germline ends. DNA of the CDR3: TGCAGCGTTGTTGGGGCTCCTAACACTGAAGCTTTCTTT. Its translation: CSVVGAPNTEAFF.

Note on this clone: One end of the junction is discordant with germline, which a read error may explain. V usage is TRBV27 and J usage is TRBJ2-7; 8 nucleotides line up with TRBD2. Germline V gives CDR1 MNHEY, CDR2 SMNVEV (reference sequence). CDR3 length: 14 residues. The CDR3 region has the DNA TGTGCCAGCAGTTTGTCTTTTCTGAGCGGGGGATTGGTCTTC. This codes for CASSLSFLSGGLVF.

The V call is TRBV7-6, the J call TRBJ2-1; 11 bases are shared with TRBD1. The CDR3 has 16 amino acids. Germline V gene data show CDR1 as SGHVS and CDR2 as FNYEAQ. V lost 5 bases and J lost 5; bases outside the gene matches: 8. The CDR3, as DNA: TGTGCCAGCAGCCCGAGGGGACAGGGGGGCCACAATGAGCAGTTCTTC. It is translated as CASSPRGQGGHNEQFF.

This clone has a handful of counts. The CDR3 DNA reads as TGTGCCTGGACCTACGGAGGTAACACTGAAGCTTTCTTT. It translates to CAWTYGGNTEAFF. The chain uses TRBV30 and TRBJ1-1; no definite D call. Germline V gene sequence: CDR1 GTSNPN, CDR2 SVGIG (reference sequence). Trimming removed 4 bases at V and 2 bases at J, with 11 bases between. The CDR3 is made up of 13 amino acids. Full variable domain (remainder filled in from reference TRBV30 and TRBJ1-1): SQTIHQWPATLVQPVGSPLSLECTVEGTSNPNLYWYRQAAGRGLQLLFYSVGIGQISSEVPQNLSASRPQDRQFILSSKKLLLSDSGFYLCAWTYGGNTEAFFGQGTRLTVV.

This chain connects TRBV5-1 to TRBJ2-7; 7 bases line up with TRBD2. After removal of 0 bases from V and 1 base from J, the junction contained 4 bases not matched to a gene. CDR3 length equals 15 residues. Per germline, CDR1 SGHRS and CDR2 YFSETQ. The CDR3 region has the DNA TGCGCCAGCAGCTTGGCCGCTAGCGGATCCTACGAGCAGTACTTC. This codes for CASSLAASGSYEQYF.

This chain links TRBV9 with TRBJ1-2, with 7 bases lining up with TRBD1. This CDR3 has 15 amino acids. Germline V CDR1 and CDR2: SGDLS, YYNGEE. V lost 4 bases to trimming and J lost 2 bases; unmatched junction nucleotides: 8. The CDR3 loop is CASSPGQANNYGYTF. The CDR3 DNA reads as TGTGCCAGCAGCCCCGGACAGGCTAACAACTATGGCTACACCTTC.